This T cell receptor beta chain was documented in a study of blood T cell repertoires in COVID-19. The germline gives CDR1 LGHDT, CDR2 YNNKEL (reference sequence). V was pared by 5 bases and J by 9 bases, with 3 bases of the junction left unmatched. The length of the CDR3 is 12 residues. Followed over time, Seattle patients had been enrolled while infection was active. Only in-frame clones appear in the TCRdb table, and some are missing; sequencing was by immunoSEQ multiplex PCR. Here the sample spans about 480,000 clones, 88% being singletons. The sequence derives from a woman aged 50 to 65 with COVID-19, enrolled during active disease. The chain recombines TRBV3-1 (or the pseudogene TRBV3-2) with TRBJ2-1; 8 bases are a match to TRBD1. The sample comprised peripheral blood. CDR3 protein: CASSDRGGEQFF. CDR3 bases: TGTGCCAGCAGCGACAGGGGCGGTGAGCAGTTCTTC.